Below, 17 T cell receptor beta chains from the same sample are listed, as sequenced in a study of early T cells in non-severe SARS-CoV-2 infection (dated by TCRdb to the early 2020s). The library was prepared using 5' RACE. For sequencing, a NextSeq 500 was employed. The public sequencing data were trimmed at Q25 with fastp and processed into clonotypes with MiXCR by TCRdb, which kept only in-frame beta chains. Identical CDR3 proteins give one entry, which carries the most common genes and DNA. The sample contains approximately 84,000 distinct CDR3 sequences, over 10% of them found a single time. Approximately 6.5% of the sample comes from the top ten. The material sequenced was whole blood. The receptor source for this set is an adult who was a healthcare worker with PCR-confirmed SARS-CoV-2 infection or an uninfected control (not recorded which).

V is TRBV10-2 and J is TRBJ1-1; D is undetermined. Germline CDR1 is WSHSY and CDR2 is SAAADI. This CDR3 has 11 residues. V was clipped by 7 bases and J by 8 bases, with 11 bases between them. This CDR3 is CASKKNSEAFF. CDR3 bases: TGCGCCAGCAAAAAAAACTCCGAAGCTTTCTTT.

There are a few counts of this clonotype. The gene calls are TRBV4-2 and TRBJ2-1; TRBD1 might be the D (8 bases). CDR3 length equals 20 residues. The V end lost 3 bases, the J end lost 0 bases, and 24 bases lay between the germline ends. Looked up from germline, CDR1 is LGHNA and CDR2 is YNFKEQ. CDR3 sequence: CASSHLPHRGGQSSYNEQFF. CDR3 in DNA: TGTGCCAGCAGCCATCTCCCCCACAGGGGGGGCCAAAGCTCCTACAATGAGCAGTTCTTC.

The genes are TRBV20-1 and TRBJ2-1, with 7 bases identical to TRBD2. Per the germline V gene, CDR1 is DFQATT and CDR2 is SNEGSKA (reference sequence). The V gene end was trimmed by 4 bases and the J gene end by 6 bases; junction bases not matched to a gene: 12. The CDR3 has 15 amino acids. CDR3 sequence: CSATSGGGRSNEQFF. Written as DNA, the CDR3 is TGCAGTGCTACCTCAGGCGGCGGGAGATCCAATGAGCAGTTCTTC.

This CDR3 is CASSKVSSQETQYF. The DNA of the CDR3 is TGTGCCAGCAGCAAAGTTTCCAGCCAAGAGACCCAGTACTTC. The J gene is TRBJ2-5, the V gene TRBV21-1. TRBV21-1 is reported as a pseudogene. The CDR3 spans 14 residues.

In its sample, this clonotype was seen many times. The CDR3 region has the DNA TGTGCCTGGAGTTTGGGCAGCACAACCTACGAGCAGTACTTC. Amino acid sequence: CAWSLGSTTYEQYF. The chain is built from TRBV30 and TRBJ2-7; D unclear. CDR1 is GTSNPN and CDR2 is SVGIG in the germline V gene (reference sequence). V lost 2 bases and J lost 2, with 13 bases in between. The CDR3 covers 14 residues.

In its sample, this clonotype was seen a few times. J is TRBJ2-3 and V is TRBV29-1, with TRBD2 matching 8 bases. The V segment lost 7 bases and the J segment 5 bases; nucleotides outside the gene matches: 5. CDR1 SQVTM and CDR2 ANQGSEA come from the germline V gene. CDR3 length: 12 residues. CDR3 amino acids: CSAGGQIDTQYF. Written as DNA, the CDR3 is TGCAGCGCGGGGGGGCAGATAGATACGCAGTATTTT.

This clonotype was seen more than once but under ten times. This chain connects TRBV3-2 to TRBJ1-1. TRBV3-2 is reported as a pseudogene. This CDR3 spans 15 amino acids. In DNA, the CDR3 is TGTGCCAGCAGCCAAGAAGAGGCGATGAACACTGAAGCTTTCTTT. This sequence encodes CASSQEEAMNTEAFF.

This clonotype appeared many times. This sequence joins TRBV19 and TRBJ1-2, with D tentatively TRBD1 (5 bases). The CDR3 has 11 amino acids. The germline V gene has CDR1 LNHDA and CDR2 SQIVND (reference sequence). The V and J ends lost 10 bases and 6 bases respectively, with 12 bases between them. The CDR3 region is CATQGSHGYTF. CDR3 nucleotides: TGTGCCACCCAGGGATCCCATGGCTACACCTTC.

This clonotype appeared a few times. The chain employs TRBV5-4 and TRBJ1-1; 9 nucleotides agree with TRBD1. The CDR3 covers 15 residues. Unmatched junction bases numbered 8, after V lost 4 bases and J lost 4 bases. The germline gives CDR1 SGHNT, CDR2 YYREEE (reference sequence). The CDR3 bases are TGTGCCAGCAGCCCGTCCGGGACAGGGCTCACTGAAGCTTTCTTT. Translation gives CASSPSGTGLTEAFF.

This clonotype was observed many times. V gene TRBV11-2 combines with J gene TRBJ2-1; D gene uncertain. V shed 5 bases and J shed 8 bases, with 10 bases lying between them. The CDR3 runs 12 residues. Germline-derived CDR1 and CDR2 are SGHAT and FQNNGV. The CDR3 loop is CASSPVWDEQFF. CDR3 DNA sequence: TGTGCCAGCAGCCCGGTCTGGGATGAGCAGTTCTTC.

The chain carries TRBV20-1 and TRBJ2-3, with TRBD2 identical over 10 bases. Germline values: CDR1 DFQATT, CDR2 SNEGSKA (reference sequence). CDR3 length: 15 amino acids. V gave up 5 bases and J gave up 5 bases; unmatched junction bases: 10. The chain's CDR3 is CSAPSLAGAGDTQYF. The DNA for the CDR3 is TGCAGTGCTCCTTCCCTAGCGGGAGCGGGAGATACGCAGTATTTT.

This clonotype was recorded once. The rearrangement joins TRBV7-2 to TRBJ2-1; D ambiguous. The length of the CDR3 is 15 residues. The germline V gene encodes CDR1 SGHTA and CDR2 FQGNSA. Trimming took 5 bases from V and 13 from J, leaving 24 bases between them. CDR3 region: CASSPRNTVGITQFF. In nucleotides, the CDR3 is TGTGCCAGCAGCCCTCGGAACACCGTAGGCATCACCCAGTTCTTC.

V is TRBV7-3 and J is TRBJ2-3; D not resolved. Germline-derived CDR1 and CDR2 are SGHTA and FQGTGA. V was trimmed by 5 bases and J by 5 bases, leaving 11 bases between them. The CDR3 length is 13 residues. The CDR3 loop reads CASSTGPGDTQYF. The CDR3, as DNA: TGTGCCAGCAGCACTGGGCCAGGAGATACGCAGTATTTT.

Many counts were recorded for this clonotype. The rearrangement uses TRBV4-1 and TRBJ2-2; TRBD2 agrees at 14 bases. The CDR3 runs to 18 residues. The junction had 9 bases not matched to a gene; V was cut back by 4 bases and J by 5 bases. The germline V gene has CDR1 MGHRA and CDR2 YSYEKL. Here the CDR3 reads CASSPYGLAGGKTGELFF. The CDR3 region has the DNA TGCGCCAGCAGCCCCTACGGACTAGCGGGAGGAAAGACCGGGGAGCTGTTTTTT.

V is TRBV2 and J is TRBJ2-7; D possibly corresponds to TRBD2 (6 bases). The CDR3 loop spans 15 amino acids. The V end lost 7 bases, the J end lost 0 bases, and 16 bases lay between the germline ends. CDR1 and CDR2 from the germline V gene are SNHLY and FYNNEI. CDR3 coding DNA: TGTGCCAGCAAAGATCAGGGACTCAGCTCCTACGAGCAGTACTTC. It codes for CASKDQGLSSYEQYF.

V and J are TRBV12-3 or TRBV12-4 and TRBJ2-2, with 8 bases lining up with TRBD1. This CDR3 is 15 amino acids long. V trimming: 3 bases; J trimming: 3 bases; junction bases outside the gene matches: 3. For the CDR3, the DNA is TGTGCCAGCAGTTTGAGGACAGGGTACACCGGGGAGCTGTTTTTT. This encodes CASSLRTGYTGELFF.

This clonotype was counted ten times or more. This chain links TRBV5-4 with TRBJ2-3; the D call may be TRBD1 or TRBD2 (5 bases each). The V and J ends lost 5 bases and 3 bases respectively, with 19 bases between them. This CDR3 contains 16 residues. Germline V gene data show CDR1 as SGHNT and CDR2 as YYREEE (reference sequence). This CDR3 reads CASRTSTGTYTDTQYF. DNA of the CDR3: TGTGCCAGCAGGACATCGACCGGGACCTATACAGATACGCAGTATTTT.